This T cell receptor beta chain was recorded in a study of control samples from healthy donors and cancer patients. Trimming cost V 4 bases and J 4 bases; bases outside gene matches: 5. The CDR3 runs to 14 residues. Germline CDR1 ENHRY, CDR2 SYGVKD. Here immunoSEQ multiplex PCR was the method, and the copy in TCRdb shows in-frame clones only, minus some. Of fewer than 200,000 clones in the sample, roughly 92% were seen once. Input material: blood. This TCR was recovered from a man aged 30 to 45 in good health. The gene calls are TRBV10-3 and TRBJ1-2; TRBD1 aligns across 8 bases. CDR3: CAISGTGRRYGYTF. CDR3 coding DNA: TGTGCCATCAGTGGGACAGGGCGCCGCTATGGCTACACCTTC.